Here is one T cell receptor (beta chain) with its context. Its antigen remains unidentified. The data stem from a study of long-term antiretroviral therapy in people with HIV. General observations from the study: Clones showing expansion before ART dominated the repertoire at all time points. ART adherence, viral resistance and therapy changes were undocumented. The study collected blood between about 2004 and 2017, possibly under older ART regimens.

Researchers report immunoSEQ v3.0 was run at survey level. Only in-frame clones appear in the TCRdb table, and some are missing; sequencing was by immunoSEQ multiplex PCR. Of about 21,000 clones in the sample, roughly 84% are singletons; the top ten hold around 8.4%. From each donor, at least one pre-ART PBMC sample and at least two post-ART PBMC samples were obtained. The sequenced sample was unsorted PBMCs, obtained 0.2 years before starting antiretroviral therapy. The sequence came from a man between 18 and 35 years old with HIV.

CDR3 in amino acids: CASSDSGITYEQYF. The CDR3 coding sequence is TGTGCCAGCAGTGACTCCGGGATAACCTACGAGCAGTACTTC. The J gene is TRBJ2-7, the V gene TRBV6-1; weak D call: TRBD2 (5 bases). From germline, CDR1 is MNHNS and CDR2 SASEGT. The CDR3 contains 14 residues. V was trimmed by 3 bases and J by 2 bases, leaving 11 bases between them.